This T cell receptor (beta chain) appears in the sequencing data of a study of T cells after posttransplantation cyclophosphamide. The assay was immunoSEQ multiplex PCR, and TCRdb's table has in-frame clones only and misses some. Among around 13,000 clones listed, about 85% were seen once. Germline V gives CDR1 SGHTA, CDR2 FQGNSA. The CDR3 has 13 residues. With 5 bases removed from V and 4 bases from J, the gap between germline ends came to 9 bases. The origin of this receptor is a man aged 45 to 65 in good health, CMV-negative, and a related stem cell transplant donor. Specimen: memory CD4+ T cells sorted from PBMCs. The genes are TRBV7-2 and TRBJ2-1, with D perhaps TRBD2 (5 bases). CDR3 in amino acids: CASSPTSYNEQFF. The CDR3 nucleotides read TGTGCCAGCAGCCCTACTAGTTACAATGAGCAGTTCTTC.